The T cell receptor beta chain described here comes from a study of radiotherapy plus CTLA-4 blockade in lung cancer. In the study overall: Objective responses were documented in about 20% of patients, with disease control in approximately 31%.

Study-wide results and caveats: Increased serum interferon-beta after radiation also reportedly predicted response strongly. Among blood TCR repertoires after radiotherapy plus ipilimumab, tumor-derived clones expanded.

The protocol was immunoSEQ multiplex PCR, while the TCRdb copy is restricted to in-frame clones and leaves out a portion. Of approximately 80,000 clones in the sample, roughly 80% were seen once. A word on this clone: Its antigen is unknown.

CTLA-4 blockade using ipilimumab, together with focal radiation, was received by patients with chemo-refractory metastatic non-small-cell lung cancer. Germline loops: CDR1 MDHEN, CDR2 SYDVKM. The CDR3 has 17 amino acids. Trimming took 1 base from V and 0 from J, leaving 13 bases between them. The V and J genes are TRBV28 and TRBJ2-1; D call uncertain. This TCR was recovered from a human donor with non-small cell lung cancer who had stable disease on radiotherapy plus ipilimumab. The material was peripheral blood, obtained from a patient treated with radiotherapy plus ipilimumab. This CDR3 reads CASSLFSSLSSYNEQFF. The CDR3 nucleotides are TGTGCCAGCAGTTTATTTTCCAGCCTGAGCTCCTACAATGAGCAGTTCTTC.